This T cell receptor beta chain was documented in a study of T cells after yellow fever vaccination. Germline-derived CDR1 and CDR2 are KGHSH and LQKENI. The CDR3 totals 13 residues. V was trimmed by 6 bases and J by 2 bases, leaving 11 bases between them. A few counts support this clonotype. MiXCR was run by TCRdb on the 5' RACE reads, yielding one entry per CDR3 protein. The data contain hundreds of thousands of distinct CDR3 sequences, approximately 12% of them singletons. The sequence came from a man aged 25-45 years who received the YFV17D yellow fever vaccine. The sample in question was PBMCs, obtained on the day of the yellow fever booster vaccination. The gene calls are TRBV18 and TRBJ2-7, with D perhaps assigned TRBD1 or TRBD2 (5 bases each). The CDR3 is CASSRQGPYEQYF. The CDR3, as DNA: TGTGCCAGCTCCCGCCAGGGACCCTACGAGCAGTACTTC.